The rows below give T cell receptor beta chains drawn from one sample of a study of T cells in Graves' hyperthyroidism and ophthalmopathy. TCRdb analysed the multiplex PCR reads with MiXCR anew, one entry per CDR3 protein. The data show a few hundred thousand distinct CDR3 sequences, approximately 16% seen once. Specimen: blood. All receptors come from a woman aged 55-75 years with Graves' ophthalmopathy. The conserved cysteine and the conserved F or W are not part of the CDR3 here. The order of the fields is J gene, V gene, CDR3 protein.

j_gene: TRBJ1-1
v_gene: TRBV5-1
CDR3aa: ASSLTTDHTEAF

j_gene: TRBJ1-5
v_gene: TRBV30
CDR3aa: AWSVGGAQPQH

j_gene: TRBJ2-7
v_gene: TRBV7-2
CDR3aa: ASRPRLAPEQY

j_gene: TRBJ2-5
v_gene: TRBV24-1
CDR3aa: ATSDPTGEETQY

j_gene: TRBJ2-1
v_gene: TRBV4-1
CDR3aa: ASSLGLSSDNEQF

j_gene: TRBJ2-1
v_gene: TRBV18
CDR3aa: ASSRQGLSYNEQF

j_gene: TRBJ2-4
v_gene: TRBV2
CDR3aa: ASSENNIAKNIQY

j_gene: TRBJ2-3
v_gene: TRBV20-1
CDR3aa: SALQQDTQY

j_gene: TRBJ2-3
v_gene: TRBV15
CDR3aa: ATSIDNGRTDTQY

j_gene: TRBJ2-7
v_gene: TRBV20-1
CDR3aa: SAAGTSFLYEQY

j_gene: TRBJ2-1
v_gene: TRBV5-1
CDR3aa: ASSSLHMGLAGANEQF

j_gene: TRBJ2-7
v_gene: TRBV7-2
CDR3aa: ASSSPYSYEQY

j_gene: TRBJ1-5
v_gene: TRBV20-1
CDR3aa: SASTGYEDQPQH

j_gene: TRBJ2-7
v_gene: TRBV18
CDR3aa: ASSPQGAYEQY

j_gene: TRBJ1-2
v_gene: TRBV6-1
CDR3aa: ASSEGDRVYGYT

j_gene: TRBJ2-7
v_gene: TRBV6-2/TRBV6-3
CDR3aa: ASRETQRWEYEQY

j_gene: TRBJ1-1
v_gene: TRBV24-1
CDR3aa: ATRGRGATEAF

j_gene: TRBJ2-5
v_gene: TRBV18
CDR3aa: ASSRQETQY

j_gene: TRBJ1-2
v_gene: TRBV4-1
CDR3aa: ASSQVDLGEGAKYGYT

j_gene: TRBJ2-3
v_gene: TRBV5-1
CDR3aa: ASSLLQGRTDTQY

j_gene: TRBJ2-2
v_gene: TRBV7-9
CDR3aa: ASSSPTALAGGSGELF

j_gene: TRBJ2-7
v_gene: TRBV28
CDR3aa: ASTPAGTGGEQY

j_gene: TRBJ2-2
v_gene: TRBV27
CDR3aa: ASSLGTGGFTGELF

j_gene: TRBJ2-7
v_gene: TRBV7-9
CDR3aa: ASSLAQGGWDEQY

j_gene: TRBJ2-1
v_gene: TRBV5-6
CDR3aa: ASSYRGFPYNEQF

j_gene: TRBJ2-1
v_gene: TRBV11-2
CDR3aa: ASSPWTSGDYNEQF

j_gene: TRBJ1-5
v_gene: TRBV27
CDR3aa: ASSREGVPQPQH

j_gene: TRBJ2-3
v_gene: TRBV28
CDR3aa: ASSGLAENTDTQY

j_gene: TRBJ2-6
v_gene: TRBV7-3
CDR3aa: ASSPRLVSGANVLT

j_gene: TRBJ2-2
v_gene: TRBV7-9
CDR3aa: ASSFGERAGELF

j_gene: TRBJ2-1
v_gene: TRBV12-5
CDR3aa: ASGLPLADTYNEQF

j_gene: TRBJ2-2
v_gene: TRBV20-1
CDR3aa: SARPLWGAGGFTGELF

j_gene: TRBJ1-2
v_gene: TRBV3-1
CDR3aa: ASSHGPNYGYT

j_gene: TRBJ2-3
v_gene: TRBV7-8
CDR3aa: ASSLSLGDTQY

j_gene: TRBJ2-7
v_gene: TRBV18
CDR3aa: ASSSRTGDNEQY

j_gene: TRBJ1-2
v_gene: TRBV6-1
CDR3aa: ASRNGQGRGYT

j_gene: TRBJ2-7
v_gene: TRBV18
CDR3aa: ASSPDSTLYEQY

j_gene: TRBJ2-1
v_gene: TRBV9
CDR3aa: ASSPSGTDEQF